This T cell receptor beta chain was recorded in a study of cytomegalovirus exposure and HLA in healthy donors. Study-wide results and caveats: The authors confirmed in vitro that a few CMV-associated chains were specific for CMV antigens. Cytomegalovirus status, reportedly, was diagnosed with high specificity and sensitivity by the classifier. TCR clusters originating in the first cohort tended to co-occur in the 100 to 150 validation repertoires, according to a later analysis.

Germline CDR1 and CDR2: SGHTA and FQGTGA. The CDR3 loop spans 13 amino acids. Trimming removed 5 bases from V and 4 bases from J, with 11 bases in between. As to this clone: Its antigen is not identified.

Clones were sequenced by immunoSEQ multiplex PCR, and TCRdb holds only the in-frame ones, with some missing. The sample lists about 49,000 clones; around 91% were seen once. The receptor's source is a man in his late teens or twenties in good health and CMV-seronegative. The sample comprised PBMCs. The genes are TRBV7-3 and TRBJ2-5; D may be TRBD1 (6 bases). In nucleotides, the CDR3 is TGTGCCAGCAGCCAAACAGGGATAGAGACCCAGTACTTC. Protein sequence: CASSQTGIETQYF.